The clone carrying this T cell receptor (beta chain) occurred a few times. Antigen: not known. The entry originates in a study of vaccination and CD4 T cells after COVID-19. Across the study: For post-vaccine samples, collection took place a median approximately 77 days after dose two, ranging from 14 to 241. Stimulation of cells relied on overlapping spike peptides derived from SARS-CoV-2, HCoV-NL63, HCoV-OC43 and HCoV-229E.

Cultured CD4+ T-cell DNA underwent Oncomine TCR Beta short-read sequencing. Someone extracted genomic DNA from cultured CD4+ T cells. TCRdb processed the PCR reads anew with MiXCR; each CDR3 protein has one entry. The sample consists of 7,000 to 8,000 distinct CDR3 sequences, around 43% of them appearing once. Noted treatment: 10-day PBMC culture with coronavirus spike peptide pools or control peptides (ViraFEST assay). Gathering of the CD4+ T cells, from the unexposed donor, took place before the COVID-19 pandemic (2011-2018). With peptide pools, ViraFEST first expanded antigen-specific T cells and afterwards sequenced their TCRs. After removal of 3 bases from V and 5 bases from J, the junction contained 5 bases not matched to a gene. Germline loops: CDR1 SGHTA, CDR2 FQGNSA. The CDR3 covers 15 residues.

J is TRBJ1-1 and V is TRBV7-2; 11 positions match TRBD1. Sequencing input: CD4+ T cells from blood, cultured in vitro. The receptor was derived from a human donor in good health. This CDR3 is CASSFGTGGYTEAFF. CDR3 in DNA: TGTGCCAGCAGCTTCGGGACAGGGGGGTATACTGAAGCTTTCTTT.